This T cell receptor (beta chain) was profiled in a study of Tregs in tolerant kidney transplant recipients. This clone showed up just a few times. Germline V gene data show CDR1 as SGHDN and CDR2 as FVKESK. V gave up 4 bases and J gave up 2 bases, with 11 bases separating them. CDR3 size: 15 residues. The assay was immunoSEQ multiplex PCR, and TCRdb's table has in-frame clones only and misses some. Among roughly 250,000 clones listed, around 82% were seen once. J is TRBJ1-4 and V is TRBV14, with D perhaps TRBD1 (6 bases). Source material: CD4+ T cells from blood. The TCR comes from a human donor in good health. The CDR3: CASSPQQGTNEKLFF. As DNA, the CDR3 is TGTGCCAGCAGCCCCCAGCAGGGGACTAATGAAAAACTGTTTTTT.